The T cell receptor beta chain under discussion was sequenced for a study of T-cell memory formation after mild COVID-19. Germline CDR1 MGHRA, CDR2 YSYEKL. V was clipped by 4 bases and J by 4 bases, with 13 bases between them. This CDR3 spans 14 amino acids. This clonotype occurred a few times. Amplification by 5'RACE using constant-segment primers produced TCR alpha and TCR beta cDNA libraries that carried sample barcodes and UMIs. TCRdb recomputed calls from the 5' RACE reads with MiXCR, one row per CDR3 protein. The data hold about 250,000 distinct CDR3 sequences, with less than 20% observed a single time.

The V gene is TRBV4-1, the J gene TRBJ1-2, with TRBD1 as a possible D gene (5 bases). The sequence came from an adult woman who had mild COVID-19 (a few samples of this study predate the infection). Cell type and time point are not known. The sequencing input was PBMCs or a T cell subset sorted from them (not recorded which). This chain's CDR3 is CASSLGPGGYGYTF. In DNA, the CDR3 is TGCGCCAGCAGCCTGGGACCTGGGGGCTATGGCTACACCTTC.